The source of this TCR beta chain is a study of T-cell memory formation after mild COVID-19. The germline gives CDR1 LNHNV, CDR2 YYDKDF (reference sequence). The CDR3 consists of 14 residues. Trimming removed 7 bases from V and 0 bases from J, with 9 bases in between. TCRdb re-called the 5' RACE reads through MiXCR, storing one row per CDR3 protein. The top ten hold about 22% of the sample, which has about 390,000 distinct CDR3 sequences, about 15% seen once. Notes on the study in general: Contracting clones from day 15 to 85 showed balanced CD4/CD8; later expanders favored CD4+. Nothing showed for sure that second-wave clones peaking on day 37 were SARS-CoV-2 specific. Certain responding clones were present in pre-infection memory, suggesting participation of cross-reactive memory.

On this clonotype itself: Its antigen remains unknown.

This TCR was recovered from a man aged 18 to 29 who had mild COVID-19 (a few samples of this study predate the infection). Cell type and time point are not known. The specimen was PBMCs or a T cell subset sorted from them (not recorded which). The chain combines TRBV15 with TRBJ1-4; unclear D gene. The CDR3 loop is CATTSGTTNEKLFF. The CDR3 DNA reads TGTGCCACCACCTCGGGAACAACTAATGAAAAACTGTTTTTT.